The source of this T cell receptor beta chain is a study of blood T cell repertoires in COVID-19. Looking at the study overall: Sample material is recorded as cDNA or gDNA derived from T cells, B-cell-depleted T cells, or PBMCs.

Trimming shortened V by 6 bases and J by 14 bases, and 16 bases separated the two germline ends. The CDR3 contains 11 residues. CDR1 LGHNT and CDR2 FRNRAP come from the germline V gene. The method was immunoSEQ multiplex PCR; TCRdb's version includes in-frame clones alone and lacks a portion of them. The sample lists about 220,000 clones; under 90% were seen once. In terms of age and location, participants ranged from roughly 18 to 100 years and lived in under 30 US areas. The source is a woman aged 45-65 years who had been exposed to COVID-19. The sample was PBMCs or T cells enriched from blood (not recorded which). V usage is TRBV12-5 and J usage is TRBJ1-2; D might be TRBD1 (5 bases). The CDR3 DNA follows: TGTGCTAGTGGCCCCCATGAGGACATAACCTTC. Protein: CASGPHEDITF.